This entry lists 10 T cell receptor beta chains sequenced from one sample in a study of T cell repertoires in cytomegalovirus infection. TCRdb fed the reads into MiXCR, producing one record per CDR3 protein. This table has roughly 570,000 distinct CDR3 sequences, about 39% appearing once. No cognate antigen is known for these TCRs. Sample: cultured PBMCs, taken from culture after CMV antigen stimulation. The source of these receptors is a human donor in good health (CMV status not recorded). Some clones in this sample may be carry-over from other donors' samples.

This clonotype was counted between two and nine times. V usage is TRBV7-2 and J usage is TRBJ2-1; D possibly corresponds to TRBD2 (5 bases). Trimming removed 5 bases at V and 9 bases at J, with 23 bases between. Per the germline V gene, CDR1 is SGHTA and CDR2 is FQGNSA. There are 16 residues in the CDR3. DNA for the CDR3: TGTGCCAGCAGCGCGGGTGCCGCGCGGCCGGGGAGTGAGCAGTTCTTC. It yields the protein CASSAGAARPGSEQFF.

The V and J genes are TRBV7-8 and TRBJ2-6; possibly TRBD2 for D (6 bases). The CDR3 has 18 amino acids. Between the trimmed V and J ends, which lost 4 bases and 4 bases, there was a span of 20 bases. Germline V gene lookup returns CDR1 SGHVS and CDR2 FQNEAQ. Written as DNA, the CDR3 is TGTGCCAGCAGCTCGAGGTGGATGAGGGGAGGCGGGGCCAACGTCCTGACTTTC. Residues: CASSSRWMRGGGANVLTF.

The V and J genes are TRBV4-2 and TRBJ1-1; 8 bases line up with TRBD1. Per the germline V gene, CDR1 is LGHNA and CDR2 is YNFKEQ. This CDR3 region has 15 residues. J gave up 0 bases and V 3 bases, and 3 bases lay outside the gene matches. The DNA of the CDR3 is TGTGCCAGCAGCCAGGACAGGGAAATGAACACTGAAGCTTTCTTT. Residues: CASSQDREMNTEAFF.

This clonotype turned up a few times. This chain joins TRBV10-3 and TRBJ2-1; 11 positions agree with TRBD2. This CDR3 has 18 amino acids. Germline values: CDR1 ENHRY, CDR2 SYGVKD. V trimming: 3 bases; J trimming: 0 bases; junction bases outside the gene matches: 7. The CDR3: CAISERPGLAVSYNEQFF. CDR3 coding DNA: TGTGCCATCAGTGAACGGCCGGGACTAGCGGTCTCCTACAATGAGCAGTTCTTC.

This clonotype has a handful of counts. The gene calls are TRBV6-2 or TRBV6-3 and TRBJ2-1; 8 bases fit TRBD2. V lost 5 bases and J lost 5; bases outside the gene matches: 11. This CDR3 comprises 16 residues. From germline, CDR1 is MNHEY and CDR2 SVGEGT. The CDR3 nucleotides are TGTGCCAGCAGTGCTCATATGACTAGCGTAAACAATGAGCAGTTCTTC. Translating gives CASSAHMTSVNNEQFF.

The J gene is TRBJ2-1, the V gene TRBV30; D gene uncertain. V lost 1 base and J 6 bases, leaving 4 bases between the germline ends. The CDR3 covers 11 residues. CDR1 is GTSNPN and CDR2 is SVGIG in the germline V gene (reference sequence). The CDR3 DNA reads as TGTGCCTGGAGTGCGACCAATGAGCAGTTCTTC. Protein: CAWSATNEQFF.

The CDR3 protein is CASRLAGLAKNIQYF. CDR3 DNA sequence: TGTGCCAGCAGACTAGCGGGGCTAGCCAAAAACATTCAGTACTTC. The chain joins TRBV27 to TRBJ2-4, with 10 bases aligning to TRBD2. The CDR3 length is 15 residues. Trimming removed 6 bases from V and 0 bases from J; junction bases left unmatched: 2. The germline V gene encodes CDR1 MNHEY and CDR2 SMNVEV (reference sequence).

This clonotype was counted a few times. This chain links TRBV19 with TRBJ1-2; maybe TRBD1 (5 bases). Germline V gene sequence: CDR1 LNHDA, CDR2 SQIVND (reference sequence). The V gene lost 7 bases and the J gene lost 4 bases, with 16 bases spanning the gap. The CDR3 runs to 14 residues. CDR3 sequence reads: CASTNADRLYGYTF. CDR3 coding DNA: TGTGCCAGTACCAATGCAGACAGACTCTATGGCTACACCTTC.

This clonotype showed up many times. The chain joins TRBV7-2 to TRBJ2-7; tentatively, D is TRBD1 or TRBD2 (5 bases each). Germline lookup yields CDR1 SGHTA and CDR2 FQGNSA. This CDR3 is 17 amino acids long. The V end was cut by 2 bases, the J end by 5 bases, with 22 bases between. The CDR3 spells CASSLFPRGTLPHEQYF. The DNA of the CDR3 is TGTGCCAGCAGCTTATTCCCCCGTGGGACCCTACCCCACGAGCAGTACTTC.

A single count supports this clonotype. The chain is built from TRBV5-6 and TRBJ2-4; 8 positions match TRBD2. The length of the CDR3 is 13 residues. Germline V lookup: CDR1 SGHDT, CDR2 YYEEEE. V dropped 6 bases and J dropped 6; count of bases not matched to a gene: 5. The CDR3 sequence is CASTREGGNIQYF. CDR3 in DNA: TGTGCCAGCACCCGGGAGGGGGGAAACATTCAGTACTTC.